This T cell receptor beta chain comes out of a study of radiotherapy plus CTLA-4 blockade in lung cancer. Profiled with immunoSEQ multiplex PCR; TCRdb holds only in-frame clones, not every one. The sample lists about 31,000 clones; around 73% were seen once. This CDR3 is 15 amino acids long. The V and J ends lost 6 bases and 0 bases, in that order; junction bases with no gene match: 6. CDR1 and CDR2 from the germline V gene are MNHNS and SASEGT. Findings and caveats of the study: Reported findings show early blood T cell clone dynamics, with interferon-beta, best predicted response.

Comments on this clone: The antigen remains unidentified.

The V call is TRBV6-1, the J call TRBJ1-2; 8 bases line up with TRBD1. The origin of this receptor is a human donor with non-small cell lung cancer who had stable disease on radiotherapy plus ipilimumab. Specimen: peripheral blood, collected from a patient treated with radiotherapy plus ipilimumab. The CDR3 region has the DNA TGTGCCAGCAGGCCTCCAGGGGGCGCTAACTATGGCTACACCTTC. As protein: CASRPPGGANYGYTF.